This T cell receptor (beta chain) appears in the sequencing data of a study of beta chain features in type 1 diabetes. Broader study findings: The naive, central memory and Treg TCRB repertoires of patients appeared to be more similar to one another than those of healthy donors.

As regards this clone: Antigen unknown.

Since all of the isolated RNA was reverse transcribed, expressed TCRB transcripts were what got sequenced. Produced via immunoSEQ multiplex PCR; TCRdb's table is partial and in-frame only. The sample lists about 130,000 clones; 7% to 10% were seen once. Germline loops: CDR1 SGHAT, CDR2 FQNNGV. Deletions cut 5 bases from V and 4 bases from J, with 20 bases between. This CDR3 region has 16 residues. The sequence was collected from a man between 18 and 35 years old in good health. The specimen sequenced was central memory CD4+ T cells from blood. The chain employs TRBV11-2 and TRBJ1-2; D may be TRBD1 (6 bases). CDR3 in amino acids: CASSPRGSGGGYGYTF. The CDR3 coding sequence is TGTGCCAGCAGCCCCCGAGGTTCGGGGGGCGGCTATGGCTACACCTTC.